Sequencing of this T cell receptor (beta chain) was carried out in a study of cytomegalovirus exposure and HLA in healthy donors. The PCR ran on 60 Vbeta and 13 Jbeta primers. Only in-frame clones appear in the TCRdb table, and some are missing; sequencing was by immunoSEQ multiplex PCR. The sample consists of about 120,000 clones, 76% of them appearing once. Per germline, CDR1 LNHDA and CDR2 SQIVND (reference sequence). There are 18 residues in the CDR3. V lost 2 bases to trimming and J lost 2 bases; unmatched junction nucleotides: 12. The chain recombines TRBV19 with TRBJ2-5, with TRBD1 identical over 9 bases. Sequencing input: PBMCs. This clonotype was obtained from a man aged 30 to 39 in good health and CMV-seropositive. DNA of the CDR3: TGTGCCAGTAGTATAAGTTTCACAGGGGGCGCGTTACAAGAGACCCAGTACTTC. Protein: CASSISFTGGALQETQYF.